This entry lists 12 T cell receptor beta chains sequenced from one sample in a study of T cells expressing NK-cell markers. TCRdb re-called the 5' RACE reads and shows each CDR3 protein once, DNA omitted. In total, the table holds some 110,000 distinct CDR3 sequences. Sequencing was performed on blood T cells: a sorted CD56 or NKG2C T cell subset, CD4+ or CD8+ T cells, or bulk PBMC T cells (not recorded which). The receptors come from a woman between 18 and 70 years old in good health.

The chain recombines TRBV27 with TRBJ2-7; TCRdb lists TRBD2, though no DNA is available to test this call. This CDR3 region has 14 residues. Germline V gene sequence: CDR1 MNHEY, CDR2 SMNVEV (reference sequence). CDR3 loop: CASSPEVGTDEQYF.

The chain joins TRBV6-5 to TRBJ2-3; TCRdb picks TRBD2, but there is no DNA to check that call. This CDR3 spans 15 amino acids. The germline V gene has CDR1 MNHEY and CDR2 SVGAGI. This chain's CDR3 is CASSYAAGAPPLQYF.

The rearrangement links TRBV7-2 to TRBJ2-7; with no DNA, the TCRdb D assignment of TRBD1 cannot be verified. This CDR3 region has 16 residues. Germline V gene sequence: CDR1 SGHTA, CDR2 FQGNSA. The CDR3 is CASSLQPPGASYEQYF.

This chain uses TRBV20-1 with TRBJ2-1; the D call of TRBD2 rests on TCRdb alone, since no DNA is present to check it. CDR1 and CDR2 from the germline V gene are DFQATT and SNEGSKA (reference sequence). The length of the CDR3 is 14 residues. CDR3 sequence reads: CSAIERTNYNEQFF.

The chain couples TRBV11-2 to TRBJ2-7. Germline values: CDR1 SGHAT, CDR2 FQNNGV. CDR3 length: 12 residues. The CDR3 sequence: CASSPESYEQYF.

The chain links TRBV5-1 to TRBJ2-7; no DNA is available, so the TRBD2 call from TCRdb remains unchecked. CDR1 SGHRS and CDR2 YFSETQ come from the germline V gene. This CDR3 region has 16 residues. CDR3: CASSLRLAEVPYEQYF. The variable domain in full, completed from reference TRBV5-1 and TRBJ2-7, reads KAGVTQTPRYLIKTRGQQVTLSCSPISGHRSVSWYQQTPGQGLQFLFEYFSETQRNKGNFPGRFSGRQFSNSRSEMNVSTLELGDSALYLCASSLRLAEVPYEQYFGPGTRLTVT.

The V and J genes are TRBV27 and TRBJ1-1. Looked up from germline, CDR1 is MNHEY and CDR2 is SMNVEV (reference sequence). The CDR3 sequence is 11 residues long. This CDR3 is CASILGYRAFF.

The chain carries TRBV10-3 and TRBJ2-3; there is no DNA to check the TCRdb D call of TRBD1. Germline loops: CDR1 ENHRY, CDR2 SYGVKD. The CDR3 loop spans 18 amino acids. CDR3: CASGPPFVGPASTDTQYF.

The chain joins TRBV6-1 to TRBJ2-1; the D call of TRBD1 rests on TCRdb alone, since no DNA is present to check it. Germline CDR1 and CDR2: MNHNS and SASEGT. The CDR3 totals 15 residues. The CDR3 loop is CASSVRTGGHNEQFF.

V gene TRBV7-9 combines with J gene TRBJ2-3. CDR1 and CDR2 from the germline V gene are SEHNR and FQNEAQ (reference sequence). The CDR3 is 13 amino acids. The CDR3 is CASSLESTDTQYF.

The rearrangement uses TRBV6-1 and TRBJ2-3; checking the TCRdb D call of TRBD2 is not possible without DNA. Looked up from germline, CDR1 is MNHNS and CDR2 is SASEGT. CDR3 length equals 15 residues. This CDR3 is CASRLLAGVPDTQYF.

CDR3 in amino acids: CASSQDRGAENTEAFF. V is TRBV3-1 and J is TRBJ1-1; TCRdb reports TRBD1, a call that lacks DNA to check it against. The CDR3 loop spans 16 amino acids. Germline values: CDR1 LGHDT, CDR2 YNNKEL (reference sequence).